The entry below gives a single TCR beta chain sequence along with its context. The antigen is unknown. V was clipped by 4 bases and J by 8 bases, with 8 bases between them. Germline V gene sequence: CDR1 MNHEY, CDR2 SMNVEV (reference sequence). CDR3 length: 12 amino acids. PCR was performed using 60 Vbeta and 13 Jbeta primers. TCRdb's table, derived via immunoSEQ multiplex PCR, lists solely in-frame clones and lacks some. Among under 150,000 clones listed, approximately 78% were seen once. This sample was included in a study of cytomegalovirus exposure and HLA in healthy donors. Findings of the study overall: A later analysis, which compared TCR beta chains of equal frequency, found the HLA-associated ones more clonally expanded. In a later analysis, TCR beta V- and J-gene trimming was associated with a missense DCLRE1C variant.

V gene TRBV27 combines with J gene TRBJ2-2; maybe TRBD1 (6 bases). Source material: PBMCs. The TCR was taken from a woman aged 40 to 50 in good health and CMV-seropositive. CDR3 DNA sequence: TGTGCCAGCAGTTCTCAGGGGGGGGAGCTGTTTTTT. Amino acids: CASSSQGGELFF.